This T cell receptor beta chain emerged from a study of blood T cell repertoires in COVID-19. Study as a whole: In each case, the material was cDNA or gDNA derived from T cells, B-cell-depleted T cells, or PBMCs.

Authors' methods: From reference gene primer amplification, estimates of nucleated cell counts were derived. Generated by immunoSEQ multiplex PCR, the TCRdb table keeps only in-frame clones and is missing some. V and J calls and clone size are those listed in that table; D and trimming were worked out from the DNA. The data contain about 120,000 clones, 65% to 90% of them singletons. The CDR3 sequence is 15 residues long. Germline values: CDR1 MGHRA, CDR2 YSYEKL. Trimming left V 1 base short and J 2 bases short, with 9 bases between. The chain carries TRBV4-1 and TRBJ1-3, with D perhaps TRBD1 (5 bases). Sequencing was performed on peripheral blood. This sequence was found in a man aged 80 or over with active or convalescent COVID-19. This CDR3 is CASSQVREAGNTIYF. The CDR3 DNA reads as TGCGCCAGCAGCCAAGTCAGGGAGGCTGGAAACACCATATATTTT.